This entry lists 2 T cell receptor beta chains sequenced from one sample in a study of blood T cell repertoires in COVID-19. The data were produced by immunoSEQ multiplex PCR, yet TCRdb's version contains in-frame clones alone and is incomplete. The table includes tens of thousands of clones, approximately 90% detected once. The specimen sequenced was peripheral blood. These receptors were obtained from a man in his forties with COVID-19, enrolled during active disease.

The chain employs TRBV7-9 and TRBJ1-2; D is undetermined. Germline loops: CDR1 SEHNR, CDR2 FQNEAQ (reference sequence). The CDR3 contains 13 residues. V was shortened by 5 bases and J by 0 bases, with 7 bases between the two germline ends. CDR3 coding DNA: TGTGCCAGCAGCCGCGATTCTAACTATGGCTACACCTTC. The encoded protein is CASSRDSNYGYTF.

In its sample, this clone was seen once. This chain uses TRBV9 with TRBJ2-3, with 8 bases aligning to TRBD2. This CDR3 is built from 16 residues. From germline, CDR1 is SGDLS and CDR2 YYNGEE. V dropped 0 bases and J dropped 6; count of bases not matched to a gene: 9. CDR3 loop: CASSVGRGGRWDTQYF. CDR3 in DNA: TGTGCCAGCAGCGTAGGACGGGGGGGGCGATGGGATACGCAGTATTTT. Looking up the rest from reference TRBV9 and TRBJ2-3 gives the full variable domain: DSGVTQTPKHLITATGQRVTLRCSPRSGDLSVYWYQQSLDQGLQFLIQYYNGEERAKGNILERFSAQQFPDLHSELNLSSLELGDSALYFCASSVGRGGRWDTQYFGPGTRLTVL.